The 9 T cell receptor beta chains given below trace back to one sample, sequenced in a study of blood T cell repertoires in COVID-19. This table comes from immunoSEQ multiplex PCR, and its TCRdb copy is limited to in-frame clones, with some not included. Here the sample spans approximately 260,000 clones, about 90% being singletons. What was sequenced was PBMCs or T cells enriched from blood (not recorded which). The receptors derive from a woman aged 18-29 years who had recovered from COVID-19.

This clone was recorded once. The chain employs TRBV7-9 and TRBJ1-4; 7 nucleotides align to TRBD1. CDR3 size: 14 residues. Trimming took 5 bases from V and 5 from J; bases not matched to a gene: 5. Germline V CDR1 and CDR2: SEHNR, FQNEAQ (reference sequence). The CDR3 spells CASSQGQLNEKLFF. The CDR3 DNA reads TGTGCCAGCAGCCAGGGACAGCTGAATGAAAAACTGTTTTTT.

This clone was found once. The V and J genes are TRBV6-5 and TRBJ2-1; 8 bases fit TRBD1. The CDR3 runs 13 residues. Trimming cost V 5 bases and J 15 bases; bases outside gene matches: 12. Per the germline V gene, CDR1 is MNHEY and CDR2 is SVGAGI. The CDR3 sequence: CASSRDTTGEMFF. CDR3 nucleotide sequence: TGTGCCAGCAGTCGCGACACGACAGGGGAGATGTTCTTC.

This chain connects TRBV5-6 to TRBJ1-2; TRBD1 might be the D (5 bases). Germline assignment: CDR1 SGHDT and CDR2 YYEEEE. The V end was cut by 4 bases, the J end by 0 bases, with 13 bases between. CDR3 size: 15 residues. CDR3 sequence reads: CASSLDRLANYGYTF. The CDR3 coding sequence is TGTGCCAGCAGCCTAGACAGACTAGCTAACTATGGCTACACCTTC.

The chain is built from TRBV24-1 and TRBJ2-3; 8 bases fit TRBD1. V lost 9 bases to trimming and J lost 5 bases; unmatched junction nucleotides: 9. CDR1 KGHDR and CDR2 SFDVKD come from the germline V gene. The CDR3 is 14 residues long. DNA for the CDR3: TGTGCCACCCAAGACAGGGGACGTGGAGATACGCAGTATTTT. Translated: CATQDRGRGDTQYF.

V is TRBV12-3 or TRBV12-4 and J is TRBJ2-7, with 8 bases matching TRBD1. The CDR3 is made up of 12 amino acids. The ends lost 6 bases at V and 4 bases at J; junction bases unmatched: 2. The CDR3 nucleotides read TGTGCCAGCAGCACAGGGGGGTACGAGCAGTACTTC. This sequence encodes CASSTGGYEQYF.

V usage is TRBV7-6 and J usage is TRBJ1-5; TRBD1 matches at 10 bases. CDR1 and CDR2 from the germline V gene are SGHVS and FNYEAQ. V was pared by 1 base and J by 9 bases, with 12 bases of the junction left unmatched. CDR3 length: 17 amino acids. CDR3 protein: CASSLGGDRGGLAPQHF. CDR3 sequence (DNA): TGTGCCAGCAGCTTAGGAGGGGACAGGGGTGGGTTGGCGCCCCAGCATTTT.

J is TRBJ2-7 and V is TRBV12-5; D unresolved. Per the germline V gene, CDR1 is LGHNT and CDR2 is FRNRAP. CDR3 length: 12 amino acids. The V gene lost 3 bases and the J gene lost 3 bases, with 6 bases spanning the gap. CDR3 in amino acids: CASGFSRYEQYF. CDR3 bases: TGTGCTAGTGGTTTTTCCCGCTACGAGCAGTACTTC.

The chain has TRBV18 and TRBJ1-5; no definite D call. Germline loops: CDR1 KGHSH, CDR2 LQKENI. The CDR3 covers 16 residues. V lost 2 bases to trimming and J lost 4 bases, with 15 bases between them. The chain's CDR3 is CASSPTRGPLNQPQHF. The DNA of the CDR3 is TGTGCCAGCTCACCAACCCGCGGGCCGCTTAATCAGCCCCAGCATTTT.

The chain combines TRBV19 with TRBJ1-1; D unclear. Per germline, CDR1 LNHDA and CDR2 SQIVND (reference sequence). The CDR3 length is 16 residues. Trimming pared 6 bases from V and 1 base from J, leaving 18 bases between. The CDR3 sequence is CASRAPTGLKNTEAFF. The CDR3, as DNA: TGTGCCAGTAGGGCCCCAACCGGACTGAAGAACACTGAAGCTTTCTTT.